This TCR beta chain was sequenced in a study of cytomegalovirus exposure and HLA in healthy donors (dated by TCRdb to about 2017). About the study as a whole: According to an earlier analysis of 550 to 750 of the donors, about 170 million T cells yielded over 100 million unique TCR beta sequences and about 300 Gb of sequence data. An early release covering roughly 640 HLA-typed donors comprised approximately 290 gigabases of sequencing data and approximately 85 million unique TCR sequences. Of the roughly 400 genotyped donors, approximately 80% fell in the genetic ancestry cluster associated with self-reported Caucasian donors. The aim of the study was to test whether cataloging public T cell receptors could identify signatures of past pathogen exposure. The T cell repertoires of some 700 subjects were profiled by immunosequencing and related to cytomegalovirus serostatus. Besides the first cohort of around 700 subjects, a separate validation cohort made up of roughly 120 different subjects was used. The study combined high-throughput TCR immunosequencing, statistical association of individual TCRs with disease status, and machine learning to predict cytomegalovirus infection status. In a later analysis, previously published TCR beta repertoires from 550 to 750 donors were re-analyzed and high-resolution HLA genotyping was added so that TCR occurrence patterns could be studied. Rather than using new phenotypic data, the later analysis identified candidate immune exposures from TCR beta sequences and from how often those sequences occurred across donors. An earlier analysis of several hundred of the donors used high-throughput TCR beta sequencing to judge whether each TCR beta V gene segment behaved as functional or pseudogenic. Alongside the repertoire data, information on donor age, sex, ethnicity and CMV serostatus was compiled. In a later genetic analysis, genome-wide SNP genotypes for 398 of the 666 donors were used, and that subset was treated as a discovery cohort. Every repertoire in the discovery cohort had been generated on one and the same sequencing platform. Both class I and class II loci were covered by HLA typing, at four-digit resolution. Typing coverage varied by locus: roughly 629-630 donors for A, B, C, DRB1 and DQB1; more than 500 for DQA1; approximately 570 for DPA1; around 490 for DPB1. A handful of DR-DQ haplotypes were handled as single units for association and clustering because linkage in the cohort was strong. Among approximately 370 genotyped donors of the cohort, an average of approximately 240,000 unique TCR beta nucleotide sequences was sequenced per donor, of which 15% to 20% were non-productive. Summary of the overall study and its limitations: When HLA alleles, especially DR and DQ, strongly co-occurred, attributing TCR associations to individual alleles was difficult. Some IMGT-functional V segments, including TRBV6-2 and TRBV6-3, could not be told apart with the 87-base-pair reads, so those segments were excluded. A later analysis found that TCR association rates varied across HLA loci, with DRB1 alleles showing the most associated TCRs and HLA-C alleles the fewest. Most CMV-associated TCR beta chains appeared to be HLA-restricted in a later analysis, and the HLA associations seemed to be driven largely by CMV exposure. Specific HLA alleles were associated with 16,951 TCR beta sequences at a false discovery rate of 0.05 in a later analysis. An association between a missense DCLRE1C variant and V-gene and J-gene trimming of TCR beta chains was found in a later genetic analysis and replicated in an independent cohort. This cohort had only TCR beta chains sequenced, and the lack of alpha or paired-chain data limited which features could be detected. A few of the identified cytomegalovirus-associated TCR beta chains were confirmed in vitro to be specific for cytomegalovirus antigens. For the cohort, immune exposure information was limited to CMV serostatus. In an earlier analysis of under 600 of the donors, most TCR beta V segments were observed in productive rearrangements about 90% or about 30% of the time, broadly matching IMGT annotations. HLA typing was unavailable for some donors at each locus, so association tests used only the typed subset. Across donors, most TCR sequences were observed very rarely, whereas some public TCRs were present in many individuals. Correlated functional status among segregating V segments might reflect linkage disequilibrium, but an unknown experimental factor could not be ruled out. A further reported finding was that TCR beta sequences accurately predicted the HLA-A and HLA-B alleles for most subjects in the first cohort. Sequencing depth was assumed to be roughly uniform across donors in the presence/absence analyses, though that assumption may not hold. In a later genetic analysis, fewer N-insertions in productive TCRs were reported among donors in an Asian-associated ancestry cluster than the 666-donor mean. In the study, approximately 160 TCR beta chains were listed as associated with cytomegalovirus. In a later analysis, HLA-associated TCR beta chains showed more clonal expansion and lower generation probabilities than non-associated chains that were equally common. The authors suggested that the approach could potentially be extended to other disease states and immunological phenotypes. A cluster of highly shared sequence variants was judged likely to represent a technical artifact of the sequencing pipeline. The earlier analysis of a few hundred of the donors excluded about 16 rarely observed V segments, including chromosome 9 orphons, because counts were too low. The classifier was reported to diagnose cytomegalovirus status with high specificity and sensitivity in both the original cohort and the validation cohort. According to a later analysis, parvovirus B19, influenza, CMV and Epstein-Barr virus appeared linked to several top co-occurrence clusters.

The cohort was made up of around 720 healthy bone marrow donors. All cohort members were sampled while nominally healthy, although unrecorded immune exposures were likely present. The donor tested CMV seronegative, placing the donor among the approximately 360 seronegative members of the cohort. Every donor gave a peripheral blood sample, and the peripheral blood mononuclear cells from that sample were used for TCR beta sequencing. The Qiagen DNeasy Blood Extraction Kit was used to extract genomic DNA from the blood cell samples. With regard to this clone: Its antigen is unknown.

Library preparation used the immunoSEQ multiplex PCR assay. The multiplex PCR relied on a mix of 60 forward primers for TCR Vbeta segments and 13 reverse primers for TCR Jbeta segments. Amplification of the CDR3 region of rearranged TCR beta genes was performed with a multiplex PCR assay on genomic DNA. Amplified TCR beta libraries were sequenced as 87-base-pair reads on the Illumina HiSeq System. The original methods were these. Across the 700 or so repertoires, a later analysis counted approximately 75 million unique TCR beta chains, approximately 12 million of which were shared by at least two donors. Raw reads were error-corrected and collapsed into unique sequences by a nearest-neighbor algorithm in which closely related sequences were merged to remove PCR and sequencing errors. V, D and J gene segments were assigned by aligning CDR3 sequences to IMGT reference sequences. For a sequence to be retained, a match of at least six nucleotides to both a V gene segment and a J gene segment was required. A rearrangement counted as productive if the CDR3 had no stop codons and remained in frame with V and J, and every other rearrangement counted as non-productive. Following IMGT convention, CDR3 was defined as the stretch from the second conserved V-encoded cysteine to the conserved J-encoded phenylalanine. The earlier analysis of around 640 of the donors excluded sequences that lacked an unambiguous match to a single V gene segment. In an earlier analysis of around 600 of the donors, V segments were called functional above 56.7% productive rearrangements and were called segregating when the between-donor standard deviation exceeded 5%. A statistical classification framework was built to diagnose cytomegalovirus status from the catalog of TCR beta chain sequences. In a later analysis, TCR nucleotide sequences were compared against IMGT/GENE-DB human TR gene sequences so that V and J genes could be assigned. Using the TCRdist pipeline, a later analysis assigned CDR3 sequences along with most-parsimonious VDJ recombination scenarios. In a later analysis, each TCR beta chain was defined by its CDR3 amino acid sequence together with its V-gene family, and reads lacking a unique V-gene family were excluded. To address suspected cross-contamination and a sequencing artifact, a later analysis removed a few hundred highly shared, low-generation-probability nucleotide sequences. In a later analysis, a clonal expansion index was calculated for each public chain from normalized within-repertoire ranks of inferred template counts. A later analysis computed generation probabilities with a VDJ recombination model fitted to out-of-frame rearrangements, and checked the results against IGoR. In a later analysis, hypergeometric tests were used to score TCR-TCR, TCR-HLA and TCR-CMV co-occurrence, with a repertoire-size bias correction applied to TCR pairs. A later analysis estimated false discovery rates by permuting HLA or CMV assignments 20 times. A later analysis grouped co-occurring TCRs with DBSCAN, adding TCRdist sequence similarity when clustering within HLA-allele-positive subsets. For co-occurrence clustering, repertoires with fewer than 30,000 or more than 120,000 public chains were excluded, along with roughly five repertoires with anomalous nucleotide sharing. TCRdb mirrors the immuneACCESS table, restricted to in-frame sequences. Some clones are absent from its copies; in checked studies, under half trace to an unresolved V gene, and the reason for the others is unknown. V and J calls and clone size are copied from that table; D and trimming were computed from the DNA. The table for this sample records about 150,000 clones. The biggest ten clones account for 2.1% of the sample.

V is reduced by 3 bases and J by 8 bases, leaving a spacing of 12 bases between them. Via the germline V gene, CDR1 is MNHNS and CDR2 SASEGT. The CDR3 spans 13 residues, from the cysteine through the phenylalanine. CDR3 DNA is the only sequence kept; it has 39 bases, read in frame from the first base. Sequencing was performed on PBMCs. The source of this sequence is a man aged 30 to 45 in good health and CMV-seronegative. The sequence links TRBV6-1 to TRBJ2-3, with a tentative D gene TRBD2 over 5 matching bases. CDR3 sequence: CASSEILEGTQYF. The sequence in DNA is TGTGCCAGCAGTGAGATATTAGAGGGTACGCAGTATTTT.